This T cell receptor beta chain stems from a study of human T cells and chemical hapten exposure. Study-level information: Across samples, TCR yields varied, mostly owing to small differences in pooled library volumes.

Unfractionated whole blood served as the source for total RNA extraction. This clonotype was recorded a few times. The antigen remains undetermined. Study-wide results and caveats: After DPC sensitization, TCRs above 1 in 1000 frequency showed no change.

Individual cDNA molecules received unique molecular identifiers in the library. In the original processing: Samples held a median of around 96,000 TCRs, range roughly 20,000–750,000. TCRdb independently ran MiXCR on the 5' RACE reads; one entry per CDR3 protein. TCRdb, not the original authors, processed these V and J calls. The data contain 110,000 or so distinct CDR3 sequences, roughly 18% of them singletons. This CDR3 region has 14 residues. Germline-derived CDR1 and CDR2 are SGHNT and YYREEE (reference sequence). The V and J ends lost 7 bases and 5 bases, in that order; junction bases with no gene match: 4.

V gene TRBV5-4 combines with J gene TRBJ1-6; 9 bases match TRBD1. The source is a human donor in good health. CDR3 nucleotide sequence: TGTGCCAGCGAGCGGACAGGGGATAATTCACCCCTCCACTTT. It is translated as CASERTGDNSPLHF.